This T cell receptor beta chain was documented in a study of T cell responses to AZD1222 COVID-19 vaccine. Sequencing was performed with immunoSEQ multiplex PCR; in TCRdb, only in-frame clones are kept and a portion is missing. The sample shows approximately 89,000 clones, around 84% of them seen only once. Overall study results and limits: Among the donors, most were white British and more were female, and clonal diversity was possibly underestimated. Seropositive AZD1222 recipients at baseline numbered only five or six. An increase in Spike-specific TCR breadth and depth was observed after two AZD1222 doses.

Second doses that came at about 4 or about 12 weeks were put together. As regards this clone: The antigen remains undetermined.

The V end lost 1 base, the J end lost 4 bases, and 6 bases lay between the germline ends. The CDR3 is made up of 13 amino acids. This TCR was sampled from an adult who received the AZD1222 COVID-19 vaccine. The gene calls are TRBV12-3 or TRBV12-4 and TRBJ2-3; tentative D call: TRBD2 (5 bases). The sequences come from peripheral blood, collected 28 days after the second AZD1222 dose. The CDR3: CASSLVGADTQYF. DNA of the CDR3: TGTGCCAGCAGTTTAGTGGGAGCAGATACGCAGTATTTT.